Sequencing of this TCR beta chain was carried out in a study of CD8 T cells in ankylosing spondylitis. Study conclusions and caveats: Some motif variants had been reported before (in reactive arthritis synovial fluid and blood). Ankylosing spondylitis blood appeared to be characterized by a TCR beta motif of about 8 highly homologous variants.

J gave up 0 bases and V 7 bases, and 8 bases lay outside the gene matches. The germline V gene has CDR1 MDHEN and CDR2 SYDVKM. The CDR3 consists of 16 residues. Concerning this clonotype: The antigen remains unidentified.

TCRdb passed the 5' RACE reads through MiXCR, listing each CDR3 protein once. The table records about 840,000 distinct CDR3 sequences, 12% of them present only once. The sequence derives from a male donor with ankylosing spondylitis. The chain uses TRBV28 and TRBJ2-1; 8 nucleotides line up with TRBD2. Specimen: blood, either unsorted or a sorted T cell fraction (not recorded which). The CDR3 region is CASIKGGGSSYNEQFF. The CDR3 DNA follows: TGTGCCAGCATCAAGGGCGGGGGGAGCTCCTACAATGAGCAGTTCTTC.